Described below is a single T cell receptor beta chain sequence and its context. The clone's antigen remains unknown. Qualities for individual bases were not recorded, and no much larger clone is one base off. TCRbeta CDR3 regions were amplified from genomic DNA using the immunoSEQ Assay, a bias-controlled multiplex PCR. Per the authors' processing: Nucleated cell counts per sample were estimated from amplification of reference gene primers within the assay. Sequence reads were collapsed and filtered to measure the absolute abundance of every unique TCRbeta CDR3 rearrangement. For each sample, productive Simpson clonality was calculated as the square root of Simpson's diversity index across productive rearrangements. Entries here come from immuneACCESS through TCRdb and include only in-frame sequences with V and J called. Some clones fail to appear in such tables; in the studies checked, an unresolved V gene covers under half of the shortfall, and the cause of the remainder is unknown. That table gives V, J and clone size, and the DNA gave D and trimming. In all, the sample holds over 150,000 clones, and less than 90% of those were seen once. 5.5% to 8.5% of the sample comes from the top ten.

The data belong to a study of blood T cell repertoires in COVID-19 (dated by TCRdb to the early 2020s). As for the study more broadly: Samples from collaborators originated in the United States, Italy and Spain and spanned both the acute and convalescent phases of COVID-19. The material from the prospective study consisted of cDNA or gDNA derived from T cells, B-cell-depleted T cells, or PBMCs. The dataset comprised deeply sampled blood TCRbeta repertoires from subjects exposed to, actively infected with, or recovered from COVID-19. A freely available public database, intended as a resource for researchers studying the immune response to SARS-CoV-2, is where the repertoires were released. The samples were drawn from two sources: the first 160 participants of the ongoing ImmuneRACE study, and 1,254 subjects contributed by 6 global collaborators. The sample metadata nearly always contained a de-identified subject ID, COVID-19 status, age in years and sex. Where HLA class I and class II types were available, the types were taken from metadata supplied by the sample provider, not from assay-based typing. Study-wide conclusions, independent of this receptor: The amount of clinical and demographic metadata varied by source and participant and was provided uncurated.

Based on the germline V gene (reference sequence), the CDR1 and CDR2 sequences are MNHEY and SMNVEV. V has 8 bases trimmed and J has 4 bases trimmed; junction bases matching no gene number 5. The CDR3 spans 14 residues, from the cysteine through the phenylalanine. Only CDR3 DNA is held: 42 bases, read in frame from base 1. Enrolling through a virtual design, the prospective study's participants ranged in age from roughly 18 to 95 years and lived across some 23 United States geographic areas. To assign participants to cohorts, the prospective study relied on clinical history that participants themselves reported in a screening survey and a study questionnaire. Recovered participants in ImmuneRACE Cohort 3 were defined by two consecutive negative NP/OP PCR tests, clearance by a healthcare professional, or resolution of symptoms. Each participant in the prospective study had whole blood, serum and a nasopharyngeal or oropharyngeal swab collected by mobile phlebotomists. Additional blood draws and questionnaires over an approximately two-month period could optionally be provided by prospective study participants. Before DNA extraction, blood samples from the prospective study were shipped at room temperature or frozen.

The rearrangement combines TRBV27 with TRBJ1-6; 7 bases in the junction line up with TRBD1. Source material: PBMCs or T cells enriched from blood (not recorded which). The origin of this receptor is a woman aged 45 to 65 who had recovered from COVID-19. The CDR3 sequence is CASRRDRYNSPLHF. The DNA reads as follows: TGTGCCAGCCGCCGGGACAGATATAATTCACCCCTCCACTTT.